The sequence of this T cell receptor beta chain was determined in a study of T cell changes during pregnancy in multiple sclerosis. Assay: immunoSEQ multiplex PCR; the TCRdb copy retains only in-frame clones and omits some. This sample has about 69,000 clones, with almost 95% found just once. This material consisted of peripheral blood, taken in the third trimester of pregnancy. This receptor was obtained from a female donor in good health, enrolled as a control in a pregnancy study.

The CDR3 loop is CASSLFGQEQFF. The DNA of the CDR3 is TGTGCCAGCAGTTTGTTCGGACAAGAGCAGTTCTTC. The chain is built from TRBV5-6 and TRBJ2-1; possibly TRBD1 for D (5 bases). This CDR3 region has 12 residues. Germline CDR1 reads SGHDT; CDR2 reads YYEEEE. Trimming left V 5 bases short and J 10 bases short, with 13 bases between.